A selection of T cell receptor beta chains follows, all from one sample in a study of shared clonotypes between healthy human individuals. Assay: immunoSEQ multiplex PCR; the TCRdb copy retains only in-frame clones and omits some. The table has around 2,000,000 clones, about 94% seen once. Sequenced material: naive CD8+ T cells sorted from blood. These receptors were obtained from a man aged 18-30 years in good health. Each CDR3 is given with its conserved first and last residue. Fields, in order: D gene, V gene, CDR3 protein. A D gene is named only where the DNA matches it firmly.

>TRBD1|TRBV5-8
CASSLRTGGSLSGQPQHF
>NA|TRBV6-5
CASSYGNEQFF
>NA|TRBV19
CASSPGPGGYYEQYF
>NA|TRBV5-1
CASSLVGSYYEQYF
>TRBD1|TRBV29-1
CSAPRTGGYGYTF
>TRBD2|TRBV29-1
CSVDGLADSYNEQFF
>TRBD1|TRBV30
CAWNPGQGSYEQYF
>NA|TRBV12-2
CASRWGDRGCVRTEAFF
>NA|TRBV2
CASSEGTGGIYGYTF
>NA|TRBV10-2
CASSEGIGVSSGNTIYF
>NA|TRBV27
CASSLGAGGGTDTQYF
>NA|TRBV30
CAWSPLSDEQFF
>NA|TRBV9
CASSVEGTSYEQYF
>TRBD2|TRBV9
CASSPGGYEQYF
>TRBD2|TRBV5-1
CASSLGLALGTDTQYF
>TRBD2|TRBV7-2
CASSSRDSGRGVYEQYF
>NA|TRBV11-2
CASSLVGGVSYEQYF
>NA|TRBV13
CASRLGTSWDTQYF
>NA|TRBV7-6
CASSLGAGVIYEQYF
>NA|TRBV6-1
CASSEPPGEQFF
>NA|TRBV7-3
CASSSGADTQYF
>NA|TRBV5-6
CASSLGGEKEPQHF
>NA|TRBV11-2
CASSLAYPQAASYEQYF
>NA|TRBV5-4
CASSLAIGETQYF
>NA|TRBV27
CASSLSHPGDTQYF
>NA|TRBV4-1
CASSQDPGDSYNEQFF
>TRBD2|TRBV28
CASSFLTSGGTDTQYF